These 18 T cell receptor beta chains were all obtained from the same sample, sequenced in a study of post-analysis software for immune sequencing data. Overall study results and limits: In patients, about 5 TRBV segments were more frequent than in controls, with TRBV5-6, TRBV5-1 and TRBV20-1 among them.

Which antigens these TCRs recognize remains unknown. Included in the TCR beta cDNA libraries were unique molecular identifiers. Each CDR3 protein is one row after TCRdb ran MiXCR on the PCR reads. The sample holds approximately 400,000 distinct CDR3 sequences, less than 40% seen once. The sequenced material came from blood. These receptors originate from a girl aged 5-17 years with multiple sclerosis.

This chain's CDR3 is CASSERSRSTDTQYF. The CDR3 DNA reads TGTGCCAGTAGTGAGAGGAGCAGGTCTACAGATACGCAGTATTTT. The rearrangement uses TRBV19 and TRBJ2-3; no firm D call. The germline V gene encodes CDR1 LNHDA and CDR2 SQIVND (reference sequence). The CDR3 is made up of 15 amino acids. V lost 5 bases and J 3 bases, leaving 15 bases between the germline ends.

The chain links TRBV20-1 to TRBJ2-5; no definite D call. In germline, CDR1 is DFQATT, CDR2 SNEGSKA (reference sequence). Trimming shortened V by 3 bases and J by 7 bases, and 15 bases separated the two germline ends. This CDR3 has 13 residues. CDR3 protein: CSASLIGRGTQYF. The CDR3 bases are TGCAGTGCTAGCCTAATTGGGCGCGGGACCCAGTACTTC.

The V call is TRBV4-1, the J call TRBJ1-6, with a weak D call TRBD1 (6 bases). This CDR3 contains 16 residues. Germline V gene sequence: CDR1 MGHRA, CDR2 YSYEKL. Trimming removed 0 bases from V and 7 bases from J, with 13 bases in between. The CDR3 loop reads CASSQDSRGANSPLHF. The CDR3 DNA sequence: TGCGCCAGCAGCCAAGACTCCAGGGGCGCGAATTCACCCCTCCACTTT.

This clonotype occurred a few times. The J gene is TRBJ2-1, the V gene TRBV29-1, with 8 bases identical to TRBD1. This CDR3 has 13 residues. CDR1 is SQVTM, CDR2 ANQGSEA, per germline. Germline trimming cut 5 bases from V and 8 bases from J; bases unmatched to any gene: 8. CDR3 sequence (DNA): TGCAGCGTTAAGAAGACAGGGGCGGATGAGCAGTTCTTC. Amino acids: CSVKKTGADEQFF.

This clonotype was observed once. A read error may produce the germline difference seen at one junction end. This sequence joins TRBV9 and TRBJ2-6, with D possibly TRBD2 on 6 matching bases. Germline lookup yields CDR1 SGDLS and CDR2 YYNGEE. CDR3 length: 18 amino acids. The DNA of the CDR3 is TGTGCCAGCAGCGTAGTTGGCGGGGCCAGCTCTGGGGCCAACGTCCCGACTTTC. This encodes CASSVVGGASSGANVPTF. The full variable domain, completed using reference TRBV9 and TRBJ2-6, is DSGVTQTPKHLITATGQRVTLRCSPRSGDLSVYWYQQSLDQGLQFLIQYYNGEERAKGNILERFSAQQFPDLHSELNLSSLELGDSALYFCASSVVGGASSGANVPTFGAGSRLTVL.

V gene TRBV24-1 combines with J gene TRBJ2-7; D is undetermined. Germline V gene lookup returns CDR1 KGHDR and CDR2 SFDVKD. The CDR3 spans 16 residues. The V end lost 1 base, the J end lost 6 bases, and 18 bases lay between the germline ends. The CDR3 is CATSDLGSRVLGEQYF. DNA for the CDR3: TGTGCCACCAGTGATTTAGGGTCCCGGGTCCTCGGCGAGCAGTACTTC.

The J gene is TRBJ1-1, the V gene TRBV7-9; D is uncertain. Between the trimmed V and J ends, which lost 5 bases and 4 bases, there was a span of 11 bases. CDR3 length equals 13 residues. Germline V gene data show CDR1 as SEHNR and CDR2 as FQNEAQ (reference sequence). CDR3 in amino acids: CASSRKSGTEAFF. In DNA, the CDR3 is TGTGCCAGCAGCCGAAAAAGCGGCACTGAAGCTTTCTTT.

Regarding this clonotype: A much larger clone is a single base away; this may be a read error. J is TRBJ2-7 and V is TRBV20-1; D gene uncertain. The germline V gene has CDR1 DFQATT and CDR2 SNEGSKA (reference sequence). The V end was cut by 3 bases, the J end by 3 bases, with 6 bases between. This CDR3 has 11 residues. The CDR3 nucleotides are TGCAGTGCTAGCGATTACTACGAGCAGTACTTC. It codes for CSASDYYEQYF.

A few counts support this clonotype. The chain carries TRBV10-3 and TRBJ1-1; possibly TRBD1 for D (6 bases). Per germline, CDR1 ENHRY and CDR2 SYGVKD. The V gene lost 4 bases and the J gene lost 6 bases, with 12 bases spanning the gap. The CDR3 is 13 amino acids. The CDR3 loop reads CAISGTGSSEAFF. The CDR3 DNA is TGTGCCATCAGTGGAACAGGGAGTTCTGAAGCTTTCTTT.

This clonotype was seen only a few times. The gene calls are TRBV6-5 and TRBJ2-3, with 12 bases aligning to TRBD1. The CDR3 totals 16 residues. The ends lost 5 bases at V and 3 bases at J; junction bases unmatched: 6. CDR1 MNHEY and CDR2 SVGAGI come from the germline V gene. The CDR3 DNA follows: TGTGCCAGCAGTACTGGGACAGGGGGCGGTACAGATACGCAGTATTTT. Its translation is CASSTGTGGGTDTQYF.

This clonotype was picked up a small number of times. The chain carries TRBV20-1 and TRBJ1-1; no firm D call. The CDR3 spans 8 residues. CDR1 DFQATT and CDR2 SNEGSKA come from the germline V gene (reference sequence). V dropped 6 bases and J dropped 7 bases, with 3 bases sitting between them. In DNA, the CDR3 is TGCAGTGCAGATGAAGCTTTCTTT. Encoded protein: CSADEAFF.

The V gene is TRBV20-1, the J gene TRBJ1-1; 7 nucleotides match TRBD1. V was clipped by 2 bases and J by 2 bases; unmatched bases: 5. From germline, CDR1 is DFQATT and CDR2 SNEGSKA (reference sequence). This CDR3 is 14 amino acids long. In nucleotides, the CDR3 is TGCAGTGCTAGAAAGGGGGCTTACAACACTGAAGCTTTCTTT. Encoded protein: CSARKGAYNTEAFF.

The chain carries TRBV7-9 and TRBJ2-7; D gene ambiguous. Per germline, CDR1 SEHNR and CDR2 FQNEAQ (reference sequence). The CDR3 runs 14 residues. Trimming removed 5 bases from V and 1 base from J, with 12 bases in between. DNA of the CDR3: TGTGCCAGCAGCCCCCAGGCTGGATCCTACGAGCAGTACTTC. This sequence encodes CASSPQAGSYEQYF.

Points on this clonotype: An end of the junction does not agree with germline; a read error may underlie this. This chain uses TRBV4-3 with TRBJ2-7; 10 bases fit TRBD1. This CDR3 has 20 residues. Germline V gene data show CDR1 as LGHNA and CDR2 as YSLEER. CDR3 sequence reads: CVSSQDRTGDWTGGIYEQYF. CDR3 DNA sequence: TGCGTCAGCAGCCAAGATAGGACGGGTGACTGGACAGGGGGGATCTACGAGCAGTACTTC.

The CDR3 nucleotides read TGCAGCGTAAAGACAGCCACAGATCCCAATCAGCCCCAGCATTTT. Its translation is CSVKTATDPNQPQHF. The chain has TRBV29-1 and TRBJ1-5, with a weak D call TRBD1 (5 bases). The germline V gene has CDR1 SQVTM and CDR2 ANQGSEA. The CDR3 has 15 residues. V was shortened by 6 bases and J by 3 bases, with 18 bases between the two germline ends. The variable domain in full, completed from reference TRBV29-1 and TRBJ1-5, reads SAVISQKPSRDICQRGTSLTIQCQVDSQVTMMFWYRQQPGQSLTLIATANQGSEATYESGFVIDKFPISRPNLTFSTLTVSNMSPEDSSIYLCSVKTATDPNQPQHFGDGTRLSIL.

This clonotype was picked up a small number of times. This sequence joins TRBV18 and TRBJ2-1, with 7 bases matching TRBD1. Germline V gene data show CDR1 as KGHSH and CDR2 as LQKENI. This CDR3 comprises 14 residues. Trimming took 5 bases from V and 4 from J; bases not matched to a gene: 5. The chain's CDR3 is CASSKGTEYNEQFF. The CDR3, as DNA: TGTGCCAGCTCAAAGGGGACAGAATACAATGAGCAGTTCTTC.

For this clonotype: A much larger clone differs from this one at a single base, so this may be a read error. Here the CDR3 reads CATSRQGSPLHF. The CDR3 nucleotides are TGTGCCACCTCACGACAGGGTTCACCCCTCCACTTT. The chain recombines TRBV18 with TRBJ1-6; TRBD1 matches at 7 bases. The germline V gene has CDR1 KGHSH and CDR2 LQKENI. The CDR3 length is 12 residues.

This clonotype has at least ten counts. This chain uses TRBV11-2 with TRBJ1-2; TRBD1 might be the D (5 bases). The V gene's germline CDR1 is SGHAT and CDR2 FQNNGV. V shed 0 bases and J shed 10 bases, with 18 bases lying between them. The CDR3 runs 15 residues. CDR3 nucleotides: TGTGCCAGCAGCTTAGACGGGCCCTTCGAGGGGCTCTACACCTTC. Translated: CASSLDGPFEGLYTF. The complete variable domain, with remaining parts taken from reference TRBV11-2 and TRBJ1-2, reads EAGVAQSPRYKIIEKRQSVAFWCNPISGHATLYWYQQILGQGPKLLIQFQNNGVVDDSQLPKDRFSAERLKGVDSTLKIQPAKLEDSAVYLCASSLDGPFEGLYTFGSGTRLTVV.